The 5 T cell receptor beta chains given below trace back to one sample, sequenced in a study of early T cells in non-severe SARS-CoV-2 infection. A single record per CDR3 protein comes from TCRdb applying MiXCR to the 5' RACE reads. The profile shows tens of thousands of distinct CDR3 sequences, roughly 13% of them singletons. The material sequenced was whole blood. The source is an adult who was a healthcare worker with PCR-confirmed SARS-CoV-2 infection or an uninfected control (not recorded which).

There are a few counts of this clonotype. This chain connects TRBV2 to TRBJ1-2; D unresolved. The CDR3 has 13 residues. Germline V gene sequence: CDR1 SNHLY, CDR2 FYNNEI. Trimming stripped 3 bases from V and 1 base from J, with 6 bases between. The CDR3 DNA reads TGTGCCAGCAGTGACGGGAGTAACTATGGCTACACCTTC. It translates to CASSDGSNYGYTF.

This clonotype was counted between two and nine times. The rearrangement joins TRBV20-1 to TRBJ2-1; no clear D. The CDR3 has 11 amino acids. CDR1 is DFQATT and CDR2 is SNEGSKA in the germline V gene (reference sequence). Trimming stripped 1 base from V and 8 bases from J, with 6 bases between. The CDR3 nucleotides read TGCAGTGCTAGAGTAAGCTATGAGCAGTTCTTC. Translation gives CSARVSYEQFF.

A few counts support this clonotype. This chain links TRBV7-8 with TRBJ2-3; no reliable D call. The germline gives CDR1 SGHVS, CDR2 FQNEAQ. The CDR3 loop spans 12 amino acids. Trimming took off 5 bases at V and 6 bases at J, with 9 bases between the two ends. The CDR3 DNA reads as TGTGCCAGCAGCCGCGAGAGGGATACGCAGTATTTT. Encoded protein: CASSRERDTQYF.

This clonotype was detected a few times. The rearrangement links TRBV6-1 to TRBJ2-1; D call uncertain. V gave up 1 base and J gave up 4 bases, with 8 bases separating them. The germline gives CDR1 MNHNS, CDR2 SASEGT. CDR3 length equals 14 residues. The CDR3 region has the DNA TGTGCCAGCAGTGAAGGAGAGGATTACAATGAGCAGTTCTTC. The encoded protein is CASSEGEDYNEQFF.

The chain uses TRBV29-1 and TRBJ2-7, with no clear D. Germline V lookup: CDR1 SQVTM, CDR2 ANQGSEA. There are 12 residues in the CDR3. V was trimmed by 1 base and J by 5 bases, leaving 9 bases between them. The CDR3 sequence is CSVEGNSNEQYF. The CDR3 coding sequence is TGCAGCGTTGAAGGGAATTCTAACGAGCAGTACTTC.